These 25 T cell receptor beta chains came from one sample sequenced in a study of T cell clonality in common variable immunodeficiency. The data were produced by immunoSEQ multiplex PCR, yet TCRdb's version contains in-frame clones alone and is incomplete. Singletons are absent from the sample, which has about 64,000 clones. Sequencing was performed on peripheral blood mononuclear cells. These TCRs come from a person between 18 and 75 years old in good health.

This clone was seen at least ten times. The part of the CDR3 DNA that was read is TGTGCCAGCAGCTCCTCGGGGGGGCCAAGTGAG. Translation: CASSSSGGPSE. The CDR3 reads in full as CASSSSGGPSEQFF. The chain uses TRBV11-3 and TRBJ2-1, with 8 bases that match TRBD2. The sequenced fragment ends 3 residues before the CDR3 boundary, so the rest is inferred from the germline J gene. CDR3 length equals 14 residues. Per germline, CDR1 SGHNT and CDR2 YENEEA. V lost 4 bases to trimming and J lost 9 bases; unmatched junction nucleotides: 8. The variable domain in full, with the rest retrieved from reference TRBV11-3 and TRBJ2-1, is EAGVVQSPRYKIIEKKQPVAFWCNPISGHNTLYWYLQNLGQGPELLIRYENEEAVDDSQLPKDRFSAERLKGVDSTLKIQPAELGDSAVYLCASSSSGGPSEQFFGPGTRLTVL.

In regard to this clone: The read ends 3 residues before the CDR3 terminus; that terminus is restored from the germline J gene. The V call is TRBV11-2, the J call TRBJ2-7, with D tentatively TRBD2 (5 bases). CDR3 size: 13 residues. Trimming cost V 7 bases and J 4 bases, with 14 bases left between them. The V gene's germline CDR1 is SGHAT and CDR2 FQNNGV. CDR3 DNA, as far as it was read: TGTGCCAGCAACCAGAATCGGGGTTACGAG. Protein product: CASNQNRGYE. The full CDR3 is CASNQNRGYEQYF.

Points on this clone: The read comes to an end 3 residues before the CDR3 does, leaving the germline J gene to fill in the end. This rearrangement joins TRBV7-2 to TRBJ2-6, with no clear D. The V gene's germline CDR1 is SGHTA and CDR2 FQGNSA. The V and J ends lost 0 bases and 0 bases respectively, with 6 bases between them. The CDR3 sequence is 16 residues long. CDR3 amino acids: CASSLAQSSGANVLTF. The sequenced CDR3 bases are TGTGCCAGCAGCTTAGCCCAGAGCTCTGGGGCCAACGTC.

This clone was detected ten times or more. The read stops 3 residues short of the end of the CDR3; the missing end is completed from the germline J gene. The genes are TRBV20-1 and TRBJ2-3; 8 bases match TRBD1. Germline CDR1 DFQATT, CDR2 SNEGSKA (reference sequence). The CDR3 totals 19 residues. V gave up 6 bases and J gave up 1 base; unmatched junction bases: 21. CDR3 DNA, as far as it was read: TGCAGTGCCCCGGGACAGGATTCAGACCCCATGCACCGCACAGATACG. Residues: CSAPGQDSDPMHRTDT. The full CDR3 is CSAPGQDSDPMHRTDTQYF.

This clone has at least ten counts. With the read ending 3 residues before the CDR3 end, the germline J gene is used to fill in that end. The chain recombines TRBV3-1 (or the pseudogene TRBV3-2) with TRBJ2-7, with D perhaps matching TRBD1 (7 bases). Per the germline V gene, CDR1 is LGHDT and CDR2 is YNNKEL (reference sequence). V was pared by 3 bases and J by 6 bases, with 18 bases between. The CDR3 loop spans 15 amino acids. Incomplete CDR3 DNA: TGTGCCAGCAGCCAGCGGGACAGAAACCTTGCCGAG. Its protein is CASSQRDRNLAE. The CDR3 in full is CASSQRDRNLAEQYF.

This clone was counted many times. The sequenced part of the CDR3 DNA is TGCGCCAGCAGCTTGGGACTAGCGGGAATGCCTGCCCTTTATAATGAG. It specifies CASSLGLAGMPALYNE. The full CDR3 is CASSLGLAGMPALYNEQFF. The V and J genes are TRBV5-1 and TRBJ2-1; 11 nucleotides match TRBD2. The CDR3 end lies 3 residues beyond the end of the read and is filled in from the germline J gene. The CDR3 is 19 residues long. Unmatched junction bases numbered 15, after V lost 0 bases and J lost 7 bases. CDR1 and CDR2 from the germline V gene are SGHRS and YFSETQ.

This clone was recorded many times. Coverage ceases 3 residues before the CDR3 finishes, and the germline J gene fills in the end. This chain links TRBV19 with TRBJ2-2; no definite D call. V lost 3 bases and J 10 bases, leaving 15 bases between the germline ends. CDR3 length: 14 amino acids. Germline-derived CDR1 and CDR2 are LNHDA and SQIVND (reference sequence). The covered CDR3 bases are TGTGCCAGTAGTATTCTGGATCAGGCACCGGAG. Translating gives CASSILDQAPE. The complete CDR3 reads CASSILDQAPELFF.

This clone was found many times. The CDR3 sequence: CASSTNDGDTQYF. The sequenced part of the CDR3 DNA is TGTGCCAGCAGCACGAACGACGGGGATACG. The chain couples TRBV7-3 to TRBJ2-3; D unresolved. The CDR3 end falls 3 residues outside the read, so it is completed with the germline J gene. This CDR3 is built from 13 residues. V lost 5 bases and J lost 6, with 12 bases in between. The V gene's germline CDR1 is SGHTA and CDR2 FQGTGA.

Many counts were recorded for this clone. Coverage ceases 3 residues before the CDR3 finishes, and the germline J gene fills in the end. The rearrangement joins TRBV5-1 to TRBJ1-6; D unresolved. The germline V gene has CDR1 SGHRS and CDR2 YFSETQ. CDR3 size: 14 residues. V was cut by 7 bases and J by 7 bases, with 15 bases left in between. CDR3: CASREGAKNSPLHF. The CDR3 bases that were read are TGCGCCAGCCGAGAGGGCGCGAAGAATTCACCC.

In its sample, this clone was seen many times. The CDR3 bases that were read are TGTGCCAGCAGCTTAGCGGATATACTCCTTCGGGATGAG. Residues: CASSLADILLRDE. The entire CDR3 sequence reads CASSLADILLRDEQFF. The chain links TRBV7-8 to TRBJ2-1; no clear D gene. The read finishes 3 residues shy of the CDR3 end, and the germline J gene is used to complete it. The germline V gene encodes CDR1 SGHVS and CDR2 FQNEAQ. This CDR3 comprises 16 residues. V lost 0 bases to trimming and J lost 8 bases, with 17 bases between them.

This clone was observed many times. The read halts 3 residues ahead of the CDR3 end, with the missing end drawn from the germline J gene. The chain joins TRBV19 to TRBJ2-1; TRBD2 might be the D (6 bases). Per germline, CDR1 LNHDA and CDR2 SQIVND (reference sequence). The germline V and J ends were trimmed by 4 bases and 3 bases, with 16 bases remaining between them. This CDR3 contains 16 residues. CDR3 region: CASSRGEMGFYNEQFF. CDR3 DNA, as far as it was read: TGTGCCAGTAGTAGGGGGGAGATGGGGTTCTACAATGAG.

The table lists this clone with many counts. The CDR3 goes on 3 residues after the read ends, and that part is filled in from the germline J gene. V and J are TRBV18 and TRBJ1-1; 8 nucleotides match TRBD1. The germline CDR1 and CDR2 sequences are KGHSH and LQKENI. This CDR3 is built from 18 residues. CDR3 residues: CASSPQAGVGQAESEAFF. Partial CDR3 DNA: TGTGCCAGCTCACCACAAGCAGGGGTGGGACAGGCAGAATCCGAA.

This clone was observed many times. Read data end 3 residues before the CDR3 end; the end is taken from the germline J gene. The V call is TRBV5-1, the J call TRBJ2-2; 7 nucleotides line up with TRBD1. This CDR3 has 15 amino acids. Germline loops: CDR1 SGHRS, CDR2 YFSETQ. Trimming cost V 4 bases and J 3 bases; bases outside gene matches: 6. The CDR3 protein is CASSIRQGDTGELFF. CDR3 DNA, as far as it was read: TGCGCCAGCAGCATAAGACAGGGTGACACCGGGGAG. The full variable domain, rest sourced from reference TRBV5-1 and TRBJ2-2, is KAGVTQTPRYLIKTRGQQVTLSCSPISGHRSVSWYQQTPGQGLQFLFEYFSETQRNKGNFPGRFSGRQFSNSRSEMNVSTLELGDSALYLCASSIRQGDTGELFFGEGSRLTVL.

The table lists this clone with a few counts. The read is 3 residues too short to cover the CDR3 end, so that end is filled in from the germline J gene. The chain combines TRBV19 with TRBJ1-2; D uncertain. Germline loops: CDR1 LNHDA, CDR2 SQIVND (reference sequence). V lost 4 bases, J lost 2 bases, and 8 bases lay in between. CDR3 size: 13 residues. The CDR3 protein is CASSTPANYGYTF. CDR3 DNA (partial): TGTGCCAGTAGTACCCCCGCGAACTATGGC.

This clone has a count of ten or more. The CDR3 DNA, read in part, is TGCAGTGCTAGAGTGTTCCGGGTAGGTTACGGTGGC. The encoded protein is CSARVFRVGYGG. The full CDR3 protein reads CSARVFRVGYGGYTF. The chain is built from TRBV20-1 and TRBJ1-2; D unclear. Read sequence stops 3 residues before the CDR3 end, and the germline J gene provides the missing end. CDR3 length: 15 amino acids. Germline loops: CDR1 DFQATT, CDR2 SNEGSKA (reference sequence). Trimming removed 1 base from V and 7 bases from J, with 19 bases in between.

The sample holds many counts of this clone. The observed sequence ends 3 residues before the CDR3 terminus, with the missing tail filled in from the germline J gene. The chain has TRBV4-1 and TRBJ1-2, with TRBD1 identical over 7 bases. CDR3 size: 14 residues. Germline V gene data show CDR1 as MGHRA and CDR2 as YSYEKL. After removal of 7 bases from V and 7 bases from J, the junction contained 12 bases not matched to a gene. The sequenced CDR3 bases are TGCGCCAGCACCGTGACAGGGTCGTTTGCTGGC. Translating gives CASTVTGSFAG. The whole CDR3 reads CASTVTGSFAGYTF.

This clone came up a few times. The read ends 3 residues early relative to the CDR3; the germline J gene fills the gap. V usage is TRBV4-2 and J usage is TRBJ2-7; TRBD1 agrees at 7 bases. The germline gives CDR1 LGHNA, CDR2 YNFKEQ. The CDR3 totals 16 residues. V lost 3 bases and J lost 2; bases outside the gene matches: 10. The CDR3 sequence: CASSHADQGDPYEQYF. The DNA read from the CDR3 is TGTGCCAGCAGCCACGCAGATCAGGGGGATCCCTACGAG.

This clone was counted a few times. Read coverage stops 3 residues before the CDR3 terminus; the germline J gene supplies the remainder. The gene calls are TRBV19 and TRBJ1-2; D gene uncertain. The CDR3 extends over 14 amino acids. Deletions cut 5 bases from V and 4 bases from J, with 14 bases between. CDR1 and CDR2 from the germline V gene are LNHDA and SQIVND (reference sequence). The CDR3 protein is CASSPNMYTYGYTF. The DNA read from the CDR3 is TGTGCCAGTAGTCCCAACATGTATACCTATGGC.

This clone was seen many times. The sequence runs out 3 residues before the end of the CDR3; the remainder is reconstructed from the germline J gene. The J gene is TRBJ2-2, the V gene TRBV6-4, with D possibly being TRBD2 (6 bases). Germline-derived CDR1 and CDR2 are MRHNA and SNTAGT. CDR3 size: 16 residues. The germline V and J ends were trimmed by 2 bases and 8 bases, with 18 bases remaining between them. Partial CDR3 DNA: TGTGCCAGCAGTGACGGAGGGGAGCTTTCTAGTGGGGAG. This codes for CASSDGGELSSGE. The full CDR3 sequence reads CASSDGGELSSGELFF.

In its sample, this clone was seen a few times. The observed sequence ends 3 residues before the CDR3 terminus, with the missing tail filled in from the germline J gene. The V and J genes are TRBV5-1 and TRBJ1-6; 7 bases fit TRBD1. Germline V gene sequence: CDR1 SGHRS, CDR2 YFSETQ. The length of the CDR3 is 16 residues. The trim removed 4 bases at V and 7 bases at J, leaving 11 bases unmatched. The covered CDR3 bases are TGCGCCAGCAGCCCGGATTTGGGGACAGCAAATTCACCC. This gives the protein CASSPDLGTANSP. The CDR3 in its entirety is CASSPDLGTANSPLHF.

There are many counts of this clone. The read halts 3 residues ahead of the CDR3 end, with the missing end drawn from the germline J gene. The genes are TRBV29-1 and TRBJ1-4; D is uncertain. The CDR3 contains 13 residues. Trimming took 0 bases from V and 8 from J, leaving 10 bases between them. CDR1 and CDR2 (germline): SQVTM, ANQGSEA. This CDR3 reads CSVEEQKGEKLFF. The CDR3 DNA, read in part, is TGCAGCGTTGAAGAACAGAAAGGCGAAAAA. The whole variable domain, filled in from reference TRBV29-1 and TRBJ1-4, reads SAVISQKPSRDICQRGTSLTIQCQVDSQVTMMFWYRQQPGQSLTLIATANQGSEATYESGFVIDKFPISRPNLTFSTLTVSNMSPEDSSIYLCSVEEQKGEKLFFGSGTQLSVL.

This clone has a count of ten or more. The CDR3 is CASSLSGAQGYTF. The CDR3 bases that were read are TGCGCCAGCAGCTTGTCAGGGGCGCAGGGC. The chain combines TRBV5-1 with TRBJ1-2; D is perhaps TRBD1 (6 bases). The read halts 3 residues ahead of the CDR3 end, with the missing end drawn from the germline J gene. There are 13 residues in the CDR3. Germline CDR1 SGHRS, CDR2 YFSETQ.

As regards this clone: The CDR3 is cut off 3 residues early in the read; its end comes from the germline J gene. The chain combines TRBV7-9 with TRBJ1-1; D uncertain. With 5 bases removed from V and 0 bases from J, the gap between germline ends came to 10 bases. CDR1 is SEHNR and CDR2 is FQNEAQ in the germline V gene (reference sequence). The CDR3 contains 14 residues. CDR3 bases read: TGTGCCAGCAGCCTCGGACTGTTGAACACTGAA. Amino acid sequence: CASSLGLLNTE. The entire CDR3 protein reads CASSLGLLNTEAFF.

This clone was seen many times. The observed sequence ends 3 residues before the CDR3 terminus, with the missing tail filled in from the germline J gene. This chain connects TRBV18 to TRBJ1-6, with 9 bases fitting TRBD1. V lost 4 bases and J lost 7; bases outside the gene matches: 8. The CDR3 spans 16 residues. Germline CDR1 KGHSH, CDR2 LQKENI. The CDR3 DNA, read in part, is TGTGCCAGCTCACTCCGGCCCGGGACAGGGAATTCACCC. Its protein product is CASSLRPGTGNSP. The entire CDR3 reads CASSLRPGTGNSPLHF.

This clone was detected ten times or more. From the germline J gene comes the end of the CDR3, since the read stops 3 residues before it. J is TRBJ2-1 and V is TRBV30; TRBD2 matches 7 bases. The V gene end was trimmed by 4 bases and the J gene end by 0 bases; junction bases not matched to a gene: 9. Germline V gene lookup returns CDR1 GTSNPN and CDR2 SVGIG (reference sequence). This CDR3 comprises 16 residues. The CDR3 DNA, read in part, is TGTGCCTGGACCCGGCGGGGGATGAGCTCCTACAATGAG. Translation: CAWTRRGMSSYNE. The whole CDR3 sequence is CAWTRRGMSSYNEQFF.